This paragraph covers one TCR beta chain sequence. PCR used 60 Vbeta primers and 13 Jbeta primers. The method was immunoSEQ multiplex PCR; TCRdb's version includes in-frame clones alone and lacks a portion of them. Among some 100,000 clones listed, approximately 82% were seen once. This record comes from a study of cytomegalovirus exposure and HLA in healthy donors. Germline V CDR1 and CDR2: MDHEN, SYDVKM. The V and J ends lost 7 bases and 6 bases, in that order; junction bases with no gene match: 6. This CDR3 has 13 residues. The material sequenced was PBMCs. This TCR was sampled from a woman between 18 and 29 years old in good health and CMV-seronegative. The rearrangement links TRBV28 to TRBJ1-2, with 9 nucleotides matching TRBD1. The CDR3 DNA follows: TGTGCCAGCAACCTACAGGGGGCACATGGCTACACCTTC. Encoded protein: CASNLQGAHGYTF.